This paragraph covers one TCR beta chain sequence. The CDR3 sequence is 15 residues long. J was trimmed by 5 bases and V by 2 bases; bases with no gene match: 4. The germline V gene encodes CDR1 MNHEY and CDR2 SMNVEV (reference sequence). The record originates from a study of blood T cell repertoires in COVID-19. Turning to the study itself: COVID-19 samples, acute and convalescent, were from the United States, Italy and Spain.

Produced via immunoSEQ multiplex PCR; TCRdb's table is partial and in-frame only. The sample shows 290,000 or so clones, about 90% of them seen only once. The sample consisted of PBMCs or T cells enriched from blood (not recorded which). V is TRBV27 and J is TRBJ1-4; TRBD1 matches 8 bases. This receptor was identified in a woman between 18 and 30 years old with acute COVID-19. CDR3 amino acids: CASSLPGTGNEKLFF. CDR3 nucleotides: TGTGCCAGCAGTTTACCCGGGACAGGAAATGAAAAACTGTTTTTT. Combining the CDR3 with reference TRBV27 and TRBJ1-4 gives the whole variable domain EAQVTQNPRYLITVTGKKLTVTCSQNMNHEYMSWYRQDPGLGLRQIYYSMNVEVTDKGDVPEGYKVSRKEKRNFPLILESPSPNQTSLYFCASSLPGTGNEKLFFGSGTQLSVL.